The entry below describes one TCR beta chain. The PCR made use of 60 Vbeta and 13 Jbeta primers. The protocol was immunoSEQ multiplex PCR, while the TCRdb copy is restricted to in-frame clones and leaves out a portion. Among roughly 150,000 clones, 70% to 90% were seen once, and the ten largest hold around 1.9%. The data were taken from a study of cytomegalovirus exposure and HLA in healthy donors. With 7 bases removed from V and 2 bases from J, the gap between germline ends came to 18 bases. Germline V CDR1 and CDR2: SNHLY, FYNNEI. This CDR3 is 15 amino acids long. The sequenced sample was PBMCs. The rearrangement joins TRBV2 to TRBJ2-7, with D maybe TRBD1 (6 bases). The TCR comes from a woman aged 18-29 years in good health and CMV-seronegative. DNA for the CDR3: TGTGCCAGCACGGAAGGGGCAGGGGCTCCCTACGAGCAGTACTTC. Protein sequence: CASTEGAGAPYEQYF.